These T cell receptor beta chains were read from a single sample in a study of T cell changes during pregnancy in multiple sclerosis. Libraries were prepared by immunoSEQ multiplex PCR; TCRdb keeps only in-frame clonotypes and omits some of them. The sample has about 27,000 clones, roughly 89% seen once. The starting material was CD8+ T cells from peripheral blood mononuclear cells, obtained in the second trimester of pregnancy. These receptors were obtained from a female donor with multiple sclerosis, enrolled in a pregnancy study. Both conserved end residues are trimmed from each CDR3.

V	J	CDR3
TRBV4-1	TRBJ2-7	ASSPGTSGTYEQY
TRBV7-2	TRBJ2-7	ASSLGQGSHEQY
TRBV27	TRBJ2-1	ASSLSGSSNEQF
TRBV4-3	TRBJ2-2	ASSQDRLGEYTGELF
TRBV7-9	TRBJ2-7	ASSLIGRPYEQY
TRBV2	TRBJ2-1	ASTRDSSYNEQF
TRBV10-2	TRBJ2-6	ASTPKGGSGANVLT
TRBV28	TRBJ2-5	ASSSPGLAGEQETQY
TRBV28	TRBJ2-7	ASSLLSGTYEQY
TRBV29-1	TRBJ2-2	SVGDWATGELF
TRBV27	TRBJ2-1	ASRDRTYNEQF
TRBV27	TRBJ2-3	ATSLVPYTSGEDTQY
TRBV6-5	TRBJ1-5	ASSYSAGGGNQPQH
TRBV27	TRBJ1-5	ASSLGWRGDQPQH
TRBV6-1	TRBJ1-2	ASSEYPGTGMNGYT
TRBV27	TRBJ1-6	ASSVGQGMDSPLH
TRBV28	TRBJ2-5	ASSLPYRELAGRQETQY
TRBV4-2	TRBJ2-7	ASSQDKSGYEQY
TRBV28	TRBJ2-2	ASSFPGATGELF
TRBV28	TRBJ2-7	ASSLPRRRTLTYEQY
TRBV27	TRBJ2-5	ASSPRAGGRETQY
TRBV29-1	TRBJ2-2	SVRTGVDTGELF
TRBV27	TRBJ2-1	ASSIGQTSYNEQF
TRBV18	TRBJ1-1	ASSGQGGPEAF
TRBV4-1	TRBJ2-2	ASSRGTGGPGELF
TRBV2	TRBJ2-5	ASSDGELQETQY
TRBV19	TRBJ2-7	ASSRTDSPAIEQY
TRBV6-5	TRBJ2-7	ASSPRVDYEQY
TRBV7-9	TRBJ2-5	ASRDGSSWTQY
TRBV7-6	TRBJ1-2	ASSQDRGYGYT
TRBV18	TRBJ2-7	ASSPADYEQY
TRBV6-5	TRBJ2-2	ASRAGAGTGELF